The 21 T cell receptor beta chains below were found in one sample sequenced in a study of identical twins. Using its own MiXCR run on the 5' RACE reads, TCRdb lists one record per CDR3 protein. The table has roughly 260,000 distinct CDR3 sequences, approximately 8% seen once. The sample was also linked to a second study, of yellow fever vaccine responses in identical twins.

The sequenced sample consisted of CD8+ T cells sorted from blood. The receptors derive from a young woman in good health.

This chain uses TRBV20-1 with TRBJ2-1, with TRBD2 identical over 7 bases. V gave up 6 bases and J gave up 0 bases; unmatched junction bases: 5. CDR1 DFQATT and CDR2 SNEGSKA come from the germline V gene (reference sequence). The length of the CDR3 is 14 residues. CDR3 nucleotide sequence: TGCAGTGCCACCAGCGGGAACTCCTACAATGAGCAGTTCTTC. Its protein is CSATSGNSYNEQFF.

The chain carries TRBV7-9 and TRBJ2-1; D is possibly TRBD1 or TRBD2 (5 bases each). Germline V gene sequence: CDR1 SEHNR, CDR2 FQNEAQ (reference sequence). The CDR3 runs 16 residues. V was trimmed by 3 bases and J by 2 bases, leaving 14 bases between them. Here the CDR3 DNA reads TGTGCCAGCAGCTTTCTGCGAGGGGCCGCCTACAATGAGCAGTTCTTC. The encoded protein is CASSFLRGAAYNEQFF. Full variable domain (outside the CDR3, taken from reference TRBV7-9 and TRBJ2-1): DTGVSQNPRHKITKRGQNVTFRCDPISEHNRLYWYRQTLGQGPEFLTYFQNEAQLEKSRLLSDRFSAERPKGSFSTLEIQRTEQGDSAMYLCASSFLRGAAYNEQFFGPGTRLTVL.

This clonotype was seen at least ten times. This chain joins TRBV25-1 and TRBJ2-3; TRBD2 matches 8 bases. Germline CDR1 is MGHDK and CDR2 is SYGVNS. The CDR3 consists of 14 residues. V lost 7 bases and J lost 6; bases outside the gene matches: 9. In nucleotides, the CDR3 is TGTGCCAGCAATTTAGCGGGATCGGGTGATACGCAGTATTTT. This sequence encodes CASNLAGSGDTQYF.

The rearrangement joins TRBV6-5 to TRBJ2-1, with D perhaps TRBD1 (5 bases). Germline V lookup: CDR1 MNHEY, CDR2 SVGAGI. The CDR3 is 16 amino acids. The V end lost 0 bases, the J end lost 7 bases, and 16 bases lay between the germline ends. CDR3 in amino acids: CASSYSIPDIDNEQFF. The CDR3 DNA sequence: TGTGCCAGCAGTTACTCGATCCCGGACATTGATAATGAGCAGTTCTTC.

This clonotype was detected a few times. J is TRBJ2-3 and V is TRBV11-2, with D hard to call. CDR1 and CDR2 (germline): SGHAT, FQNNGV. The CDR3 totals 14 residues. Trimming removed 0 bases from V and 5 bases from J, with 9 bases in between. Here the CDR3 reads CASSLDIALDTQYF. In DNA, the CDR3 is TGTGCCAGCAGCTTAGATATCGCGTTAGATACGCAGTATTTT.

This clonotype was counted between two and nine times. V gene TRBV5-6 combines with J gene TRBJ2-3; 14 bases match TRBD2. This CDR3 is built from 16 residues. Per germline, CDR1 SGHDT and CDR2 YYEEEE. V gave up 4 bases and J gave up 2 bases; unmatched junction bases: 3. The CDR3 loop is CASSLTSGRATDTQYF. CDR3 coding DNA: TGTGCCAGCAGCCTGACTAGCGGGAGGGCCACAGATACGCAGTATTTT. The entire variable domain, with the rest obtained from reference TRBV5-6 and TRBJ2-3, is as follows: DAGVTQSPTHLIKTRGQQVTLRCSPKSGHDTVSWYQQALGQGPQFIFQYYEEEERQRGNFPDRFSGHQFPNYSSELNVNALLLGDSALYLCASSLTSGRATDTQYFGPGTRLTVL.

At least ten counts were recorded for this clonotype. CDR3 DNA: TGCAGCGTTGAATCTGGGAGCGGAGAGACCCAGTACTTC. Residues: CSVESGSGETQYF. This chain uses TRBV29-1 with TRBJ2-5; possibly TRBD2 for D (5 bases). There are 13 residues in the CDR3. The V end lost 2 bases, the J end lost 4 bases, and 11 bases lay between the germline ends. Germline CDR1 reads SQVTM; CDR2 reads ANQGSEA.

This clonotype was counted ten times or more. J is TRBJ2-3 and V is TRBV6-1, with D possibly matching TRBD1 (6 bases). Germline assignment: CDR1 MNHNS and CDR2 SASEGT. V gave up 6 bases and J gave up 4 bases, with 20 bases separating them. CDR3 length: 16 amino acids. The CDR3 DNA sequence: TGTGCCAGCAGCTGGTGGCCTGGACAGAAACCAGATACGCAGTATTTT. Encoded protein: CASSWWPGQKPDTQYF.

This clonotype occurred many times. The chain links TRBV7-9 to TRBJ1-1; D gene ambiguous. The CDR3 has 12 residues. Germline V gene lookup returns CDR1 SEHNR and CDR2 FQNEAQ (reference sequence). Trimming cost V 1 base and J 10 bases, with 10 bases left between them. The CDR3 is CASSLGGMGAFF. In nucleotides, the CDR3 is TGTGCCAGCAGCTTAGGTGGTATGGGAGCTTTCTTT.

This clonotype was seen a few times. This chain joins TRBV6-1 and TRBJ1-3; D possibly corresponds to TRBD1 (5 bases). CDR1 and CDR2 from the germline V gene are MNHNS and SASEGT. The CDR3 extends over 15 amino acids. Trimming stripped 8 bases from V and 0 bases from J, with 14 bases between. The CDR3 spells CASCPGLHSGNTIYF. CDR3 nucleotide sequence: TGTGCCAGCTGTCCGGGGCTCCACTCTGGAAACACCATATATTTT.

A few counts support this clonotype. V is TRBV25-1 and J is TRBJ2-7; 7 nucleotides line up with TRBD2. The CDR3 spans 14 residues. V trimming: 3 bases; J trimming: 2 bases; junction bases outside the gene matches: 4. Germline loops: CDR1 MGHDK, CDR2 SYGVNS. The DNA for the CDR3 is TGTGCCAGCAGTGACCGGGACTACCCCTACGAGCAGTACTTC. This encodes CASSDRDYPYEQYF.

The sample holds many counts of this clonotype. CDR3 sequence (DNA): TGCGCCAGCAGTGAGGTCCCCGGGACAATCAGGGAGCTGTTTTTT. It encodes CASSEVPGTIRELFF. J is TRBJ2-2 and V is TRBV10-2; D may be TRBD1 (6 bases). This CDR3 has 15 residues. Trimming cost V 2 bases and J 9 bases, with 16 bases left between them. Germline lookup yields CDR1 WSHSY and CDR2 SAAADI.

This clonotype showed up many times. J is TRBJ2-1 and V is TRBV7-8, with TRBD2 identical over 8 bases. CDR1 and CDR2 from the germline V gene are SGHVS and FQNEAQ. The CDR3 length is 15 residues. J lost 3 bases, V lost 5 bases, and 6 bases had no gene match. The CDR3 nucleotides read TGTGCCAGCAGCCCGGGAGCGGGGGTCTACAATGAGCAGTTCTTC. It translates to CASSPGAGVYNEQFF.

In DNA, the CDR3 is TGTGCCAGCAGCTCCGGGATCAACAATGAGCAGTTCTTC. Amino acid sequence: CASSSGINNEQFF. The genes are TRBV7-9 and TRBJ2-1, with D possibly being TRBD2 (5 bases). The V and J ends lost 4 bases and 5 bases respectively, with 9 bases between them. Germline values: CDR1 SEHNR, CDR2 FQNEAQ (reference sequence). The CDR3 loop spans 13 amino acids.

The chain recombines TRBV6-2 or TRBV6-3 with TRBJ2-2, with no clear D. The CDR3 covers 15 residues. Germline V lookup: CDR1 MNHEY, CDR2 SVGEGT. With 2 bases removed from V and 1 base from J, the gap between germline ends came to 8 bases. CDR3 DNA sequence: TGTGCCAGCAGTTACCTGACCGTGAACACCGGGGAGCTGTTTTTT. It encodes CASSYLTVNTGELFF.

There are a few counts of this clonotype. The V call is TRBV12-3 or TRBV12-4, the J call TRBJ2-3; D is uncertain. The CDR3 extends over 12 amino acids. Trimming removed 4 bases from V and 4 bases from J, with 6 bases in between. CDR3 sequence reads: CASSSSSDTQYF. The CDR3 DNA follows: TGTGCCAGCAGTTCCTCGTCAGATACGCAGTATTTT.

In this sample, this clonotype turned up a few times. The rearrangement joins TRBV5-1 to TRBJ1-2; a weak D match, TRBD1 (5 bases). Trimming removed 0 bases at V and 4 bases at J, with 10 bases between. CDR3 length equals 14 residues. Germline CDR1 SGHRS, CDR2 YFSETQ. CDR3 region: CASSLGGSSYGYTF. Written as DNA, the CDR3 is TGCGCCAGCAGCTTGGGGGGCTCGAGCTATGGCTACACCTTC.

The chain employs TRBV20-1 and TRBJ1-1; 7 bases align to TRBD1. Germline CDR1 is DFQATT and CDR2 is SNEGSKA (reference sequence). The trim removed 5 bases at V and 3 bases at J, leaving 9 bases unmatched. The CDR3 runs to 14 residues. CDR3 protein: CSASMYRGYTEAFF. The DNA of the CDR3 is TGCAGTGCTTCTATGTACAGGGGTTACACTGAAGCTTTCTTT.

V usage is TRBV10-2 and J usage is TRBJ2-7; a weak D match, TRBD1 (6 bases). Germline V CDR1 and CDR2: WSHSY, SAAADI. Trimming pared 7 bases from V and 4 bases from J, leaving 17 bases between. This CDR3 contains 14 residues. CDR3 loop: CASNVTDSEYEQYV. CDR3 nucleotide sequence: TGCGCCAGCAATGTAACGGACAGCGAGTACGAGCAGTACGTC.

This clonotype has more than one count but fewer than ten. The rearrangement uses TRBV27 and TRBJ2-3, with 9 bases identical to TRBD1. The CDR3 loop spans 17 amino acids. Germline V gene lookup returns CDR1 MNHEY and CDR2 SMNVEV (reference sequence). J gave up 5 bases and V 0 bases, and 9 bases lay outside the gene matches. The CDR3 DNA reads TGTGCCAGCAGTTTATCATCAGGGGACAGGGTTGGAGATACGCAGTATTTT. The encoded protein is CASSLSSGDRVGDTQYF.

This clonotype appeared a few times. This rearrangement joins TRBV20-1 to TRBJ2-1; D might be TRBD1 or TRBD2, each matching 6 bases. The germline V and J ends were trimmed by 6 bases and 14 bases, with 17 bases remaining between them. The germline V gene has CDR1 DFQATT and CDR2 SNEGSKA (reference sequence). This CDR3 is built from 11 residues. The CDR3 DNA follows: TGCAGTGCCCCCGGGGGCCGAGGGGAGTTCTTC. Encoded protein: CSAPGGRGEFF.